This T cell receptor (beta chain) was retrieved from a study of T-cell reconstitution after alpha-beta-depleted transplantation in children. Regarding the study as a whole: Reported findings indicate that, about two months after transplant, alpha-beta T cells came from several hundred expanded clones, which were derived from non-depleted graft cells.

Trimming removed 0 bases from V and 5 bases from J, with 8 bases in between. The CDR3 runs to 12 residues. Looked up from germline, CDR1 is DFQATT and CDR2 is SNEGSKA (reference sequence). As for this clonotype: The antigen is undetermined.

For TCRbeta, the library was prepared with unique molecular identifiers. MiXCR was run by TCRdb on the PCR reads, yielding one entry per CDR3 protein. The sample shows approximately 230,000 distinct CDR3 sequences, roughly a quarter of them seen only once. The sequences come from PBMCs, mostly from graft donor cells, collected 360 days after TCRalphabeta/CD19-depleted stem cell transplant. This receptor was obtained from a female patient aged 2-10 years who had a stem cell transplant for congenital amegakaryocytic thrombocytopenia, so the T cells may come from the graft donor. The rearrangement joins TRBV20-1 to TRBJ2-7; no clear D gene. CDR3 coding DNA: TGCAGTGCTAGAGAAGGATCGGACGAGCAGTACTTC. It codes for CSAREGSDEQYF.